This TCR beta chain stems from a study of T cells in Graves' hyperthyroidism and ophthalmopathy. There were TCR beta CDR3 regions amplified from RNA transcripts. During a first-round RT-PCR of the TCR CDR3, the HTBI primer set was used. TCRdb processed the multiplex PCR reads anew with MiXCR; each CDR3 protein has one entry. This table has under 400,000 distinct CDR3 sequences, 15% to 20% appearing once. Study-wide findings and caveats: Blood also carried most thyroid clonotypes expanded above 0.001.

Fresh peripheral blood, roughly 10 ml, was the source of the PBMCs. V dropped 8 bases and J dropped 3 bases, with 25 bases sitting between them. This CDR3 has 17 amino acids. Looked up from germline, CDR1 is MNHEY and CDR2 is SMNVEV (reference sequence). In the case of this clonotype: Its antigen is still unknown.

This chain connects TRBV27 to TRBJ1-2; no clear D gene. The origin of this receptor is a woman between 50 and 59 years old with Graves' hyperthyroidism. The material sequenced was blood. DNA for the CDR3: TGTGCCAGCGCCCACCACTCTTCTGAACTGGCTGACTATGGCTACACCTTC. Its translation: CASAHHSSELADYGYTF.